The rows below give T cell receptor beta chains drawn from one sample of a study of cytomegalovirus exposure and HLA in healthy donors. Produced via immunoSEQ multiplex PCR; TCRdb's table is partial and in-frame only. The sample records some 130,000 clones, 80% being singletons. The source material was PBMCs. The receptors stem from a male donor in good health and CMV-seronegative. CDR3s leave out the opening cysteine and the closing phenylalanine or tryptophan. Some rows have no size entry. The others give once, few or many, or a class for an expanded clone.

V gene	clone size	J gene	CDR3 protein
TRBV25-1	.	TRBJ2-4	ASSGQGPVAKNSQY
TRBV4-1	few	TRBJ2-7	ASSQGQGTYEQY
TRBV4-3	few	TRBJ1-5	ASSQDLDQPQH
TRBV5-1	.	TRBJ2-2	ASEGGTSERDGELF
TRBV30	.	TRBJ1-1	AWSSPGRTEAF
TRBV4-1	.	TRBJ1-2	ASSQDLSLDRGDYGYT
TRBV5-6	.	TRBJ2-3	ASSFLSTGLVDTQY
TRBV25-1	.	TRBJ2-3	ASSVLAGDTQY
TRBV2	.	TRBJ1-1	ASNNRVGVRDTEAF
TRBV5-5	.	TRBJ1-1	ASSLGEHKNTEAF
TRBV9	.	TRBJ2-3	ASSAGAGGWSDTQY
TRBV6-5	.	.	ASSSLRGRAYEQY
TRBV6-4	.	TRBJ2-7	ASSEGSGSYEQY
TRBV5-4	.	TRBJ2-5	ASSLASLGETQY
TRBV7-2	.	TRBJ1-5	ASSADRLRSNQPQH
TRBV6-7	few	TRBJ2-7	ASSTRQGASYEQY
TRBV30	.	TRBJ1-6	AWSVNRVESPLH
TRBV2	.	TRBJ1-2	ASSEDLGTAYGYT
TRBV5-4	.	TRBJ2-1	ASSPLAGVPSYNEQF
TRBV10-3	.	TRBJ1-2	AITPDRGEGYGYT
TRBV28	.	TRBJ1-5	ASSLGLWGDSSSYSNQPQH
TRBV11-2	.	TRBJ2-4	ASSLDSERLAKNSQY
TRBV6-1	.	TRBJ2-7	ASSGYGSPYEQY
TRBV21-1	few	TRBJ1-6	ASSKPGHTHNSPLH
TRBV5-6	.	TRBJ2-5	ASSLGDSQETQY
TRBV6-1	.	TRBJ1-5	ASMGSMGNQPQH
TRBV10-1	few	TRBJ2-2	ANDRGAGELF
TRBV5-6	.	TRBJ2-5	ASSLDRGHQETQY
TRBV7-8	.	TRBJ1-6	ASSQLGLNPGH
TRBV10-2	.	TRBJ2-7	ASSEGHEQY
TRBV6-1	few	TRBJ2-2	ASSELADTGELF
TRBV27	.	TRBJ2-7	ASSLRGREQY
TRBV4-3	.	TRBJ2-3	ASSQESAALTDTQY
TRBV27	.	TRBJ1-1	ASSFSSVGTEAF
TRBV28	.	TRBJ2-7	ASRDHGGFHEQY
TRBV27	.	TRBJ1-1	ASSAYRVNTEAF
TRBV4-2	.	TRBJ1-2	ASGTDRLDYGYT
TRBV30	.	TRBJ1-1	AWSYRDRSTEAF
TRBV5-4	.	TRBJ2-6	ASSQTSLANVLT